This is a list of T cell receptor beta chains from one sample in a study of shared T cell receptors in the human thymus. Sequencing was performed with immunoSEQ multiplex PCR; in TCRdb, only in-frame clones are kept and a portion is missing. The sample has hundreds of thousands of clones, more than 70% seen once; the top ten hold just under 0.0095%. These data also featured in a second study, about human thymus T cells.

Sequencing was carried out using thymocytes. The receptors originated from a boy younger than two with a congenital heart defect. The conserved cysteine and the conserved F or W are not part of the CDR3 here. Fields, in order: J gene, V gene, CDR3 length, CDR3 protein.

J: TRBJ1-2; V: TRBV19; length: 12; CDR3: ASSGPQGGYGYT
J: TRBJ2-1; V: TRBV6-6; length: 13; CDR3: ASSPGLADYNEQF
J: TRBJ2-3; V: TRBV14; length: 15; CDR3: ASSQVWTSGRGDTQY
J: TRBJ1-4; V: TRBV5-5; length: 15; CDR3: ASSLSYPLGTNEKLF
J: TRBJ2-1; V: TRBV5-5; length: 17; CDR3: ASSLASGMAGGLNNEQF
J: TRBJ1-6; V: TRBV19; length: 14; CDR3: ASSIKAGTGNSPLH
J: TRBJ1-1; V: TRBV7-6; length: 14; CDR3: ASSWQTPPMNTEAF
J: TRBJ1-4; V: TRBV27; length: 13; CDR3: ASSPRQGTNEKLF
J: TRBJ2-7; V: TRBV7-9; length: 16; CDR3: ASSQLIAGGSYTYEQY
J: TRBJ2-7; V: TRBV14; length: 13; CDR3: ASSQDKDRGFEQY
J: TRBJ2-3; V: TRBV6-5; length: 9; CDR3: ASRNTGAQY
J: TRBJ2-7; V: TRBV28; length: 11; CDR3: ASSLLEIYEQY